These 14 T cell receptor beta chains were all obtained from the same sample, sequenced in a study of T cells in Graves' hyperthyroidism and ophthalmopathy. Amplification of TCR beta CDR3 regions was performed using RNA transcripts as template. HTBI primers were used for first-round RT-PCR of the TCR CDR3. TCRdb passed the multiplex PCR reads through MiXCR, listing each CDR3 protein once. The data contain more than 300,000 distinct CDR3 sequences, approximately 17% of them singletons. Sequencing used blood. All receptors derive from a woman between 25 and 40 years old with Graves' hyperthyroidism that later progressed to Graves' ophthalmopathy.

This clonotype has a count of ten or more. The V and J genes are TRBV7-2 and TRBJ1-2, with D uncertain. The CDR3 is 13 amino acids. Germline V CDR1 and CDR2: SGHTA, FQGNSA. The V and J ends lost 5 bases and 5 bases respectively, with 12 bases between them. CDR3 coding DNA: TGTGCCAGCAGCCCAACCCGGGAGTATGGCTACACCTTC. Translated: CASSPTREYGYTF.

The J gene is TRBJ2-7, the V gene TRBV12-3 or TRBV12-4; D gene ambiguous. Deletions cut 3 bases from V and 5 bases from J, with 11 bases between. The CDR3 is 13 residues long. The CDR3 loop reads CASSFWLGDEQYF. CDR3 coding DNA: TGTGCCAGCAGTTTCTGGCTGGGCGACGAGCAGTACTTC.

This clonotype was seen at least ten times. This rearrangement joins TRBV5-6 to TRBJ2-7; the D gene is possibly TRBD2 (5 bases). CDR1 SGHDT and CDR2 YYEEEE come from the germline V gene. The V gene lost 6 bases and the J gene lost 4 bases, with 20 bases spanning the gap. This CDR3 has 15 amino acids. CDR3 nucleotide sequence: TGTGCCAGCACCTCGGGTCGTAGCGAATATTACGAGCAGTACTTC. It yields the protein CASTSGRSEYYEQYF.

The V gene is TRBV7-9, the J gene TRBJ1-6, with TRBD1 matching 8 bases. CDR1 SEHNR and CDR2 FQNEAQ come from the germline V gene (reference sequence). The CDR3 has 18 residues. The V segment lost 2 bases and the J segment 7 bases; nucleotides outside the gene matches: 13. CDR3 coding DNA: TGTGCCAGCAGCTTAATGCCCTACAGCCGACAGGGGAATTCACCCCTCCACTTT. Its protein product is CASSLMPYSRQGNSPLHF.

This clonotype was observed many times. This rearrangement joins TRBV4-2 to TRBJ1-5, with D possibly matching TRBD1 (6 bases). CDR3 size: 17 residues. Germline CDR1 reads LGHNA; CDR2 reads YNFKEQ. Trimming stripped 1 base from V and 2 bases from J, with 15 bases between. The CDR3 nucleotides read TGTGCCAGCAGCCAAGGCGGGGGCACCATCGGCAATCAGCCCCAGCATTTT. Amino acids: CASSQGGGTIGNQPQHF.

Here the CDR3 reads CASSFRGSRGYTF. The CDR3 nucleotides read TGTGCCAGCAGTTTTCGGGGAAGCCGTGGCTACACCTTC. V usage is TRBV28 and J usage is TRBJ1-2, with D unresolved. Trimming pared 3 bases from V and 7 bases from J, leaving 12 bases between. Germline CDR1 and CDR2: MDHEN and SYDVKM. The CDR3 covers 13 residues.

This clonotype was picked up many times. CDR3 amino acids: CASSLGRLAKETQYF. The CDR3 nucleotides read TGTGCCAGCAGCTTAGGGCGGCTAGCTAAAGAGACCCAGTACTTC. The J gene is TRBJ2-5, the V gene TRBV7-8; possible D gene TRBD2, 5 bases. V was trimmed by 1 base and J by 3 bases, leaving 12 bases between them. Per germline, CDR1 SGHVS and CDR2 FQNEAQ. The CDR3 contains 15 residues.

This chain connects TRBV3-1 to TRBJ2-1; the match to TRBD2 covers 10 bases. With V trimmed by 4 bases and J by 2 bases, 8 bases remained unmatched. The V gene's germline CDR1 is LGHDT and CDR2 YNNKEL (reference sequence). This CDR3 region has 17 residues. CDR3 bases: TGTGCCAGCAGCCGTGACCGCCTAGCGGGGGCCTACAATGAGCAGTTCTTC. Protein: CASSRDRLAGAYNEQFF.

There are many counts of this clonotype. The chain uses TRBV12-3 or TRBV12-4 and TRBJ1-2; TRBD1 agrees at 8 bases. The CDR3 is made up of 13 amino acids. V trimming: 6 bases; J trimming: 4 bases; junction bases outside the gene matches: 4. CDR3 in DNA: TGTGCCAGCAGCTCACAGGGGGGCTATGGCTACACCTTC. This encodes CASSSQGGYGYTF.

This clonotype was found many times. The chain carries TRBV28 and TRBJ1-1; D possibly corresponds to TRBD1 (5 bases). CDR1 MDHEN and CDR2 SYDVKM come from the germline V gene. Trimming took off 1 base at V and 0 bases at J, with 9 bases between the two ends. The CDR3 loop spans 15 amino acids. In nucleotides, the CDR3 is TGTGCCAGCAGTTTATTTGGGGCTTTGAACACTGAAGCTTTCTTT. This sequence encodes CASSLFGALNTEAFF.

V and J are TRBV11-2 and TRBJ2-5; possible D gene TRBD1, 6 bases. V was clipped by 5 bases and J by 2 bases, with 12 bases between them. The CDR3 has 14 residues. Germline V gene data show CDR1 as SGHAT and CDR2 as FQNNGV. For the CDR3, the DNA is TGTGCCAGCAGCCCAACGACAGGACAAGAGACCCAGTACTTC. Translated: CASSPTTGQETQYF.

This clonotype showed up many times. The CDR3 DNA follows: TGTGCCAGCAGTAGGGGAGTTGGCACCGGGGAGCTGTTTTTT. Protein product: CASSRGVGTGELFF. The rearrangement links TRBV12-3 or TRBV12-4 to TRBJ2-2; D is possibly TRBD1 or TRBD2 (5 bases each). This CDR3 is built from 14 residues. V dropped 5 bases and J dropped 4 bases, with 11 bases sitting between them.

In its sample, this clonotype was seen many times. The V and J genes are TRBV28 and TRBJ2-3, with 14 bases matching TRBD2. Per germline, CDR1 MDHEN and CDR2 SYDVKM. J was trimmed by 3 bases and V by 10 bases; bases with no gene match: 9. This CDR3 has 16 amino acids. CDR3 coding DNA: TGTGCCATCGGACTAGCGGGGGGTGAGAGGACAGATACGCAGTATTTT. This translates into CAIGLAGGERTDTQYF.

At least ten counts were recorded for this clonotype. The chain links TRBV18 to TRBJ1-1; D gene ambiguous. From germline, CDR1 is KGHSH and CDR2 LQKENI. Trimming stripped 0 bases from V and 0 bases from J, with 14 bases between. The CDR3 has 17 residues. The CDR3 nucleotides read TGTGCCAGCTCACCACCGGGGTCATCGGGTATGAACACTGAAGCTTTCTTT. This translates into CASSPPGSSGMNTEAFF.